One and the same sample provided the 12 T cell receptor beta chains below, sequenced in a study of identical twins. TCRdb ran MiXCR on the 5' RACE reads and lists one entry per CDR3 protein. The table has around 670,000 distinct CDR3 sequences, 5.5% to 6.5% seen once. The sample consisted of naive T cells sorted from blood. Receptor source: a man in his late teens or twenties in good health.

The chain combines TRBV7-2 with TRBJ2-5; D is perhaps TRBD2 (6 bases). Trimming took off 4 bases at V and 5 bases at J, with 17 bases between the two ends. Germline lookup yields CDR1 SGHTA and CDR2 FQGNSA. CDR3 size: 15 residues. The CDR3 sequence is CASSSIGAGRETQYF. The CDR3, as DNA: TGTGCCAGCAGCTCCATTGGGGCAGGGAGGGAGACCCAGTACTTC.

The rearrangement joins TRBV10-2 to TRBJ1-6; 11 bases line up with TRBD1. This CDR3 spans 13 amino acids. Germline CDR1 is WSHSY and CDR2 is SAAADI. V lost 7 bases, J lost 10 bases, and 3 bases stayed unmatched. The CDR3 protein is CASTDRGLSPLHF. The CDR3 bases are TGCGCCAGCACGGACAGGGGGCTGTCACCCCTCCACTTT.

This clonotype was picked up a small number of times. The chain has TRBV2 and TRBJ2-7; 10 bases map to TRBD2. Trimming removed 1 base from V and 3 bases from J; junction bases left unmatched: 3. In germline, CDR1 is SNHLY, CDR2 FYNNEI. This CDR3 spans 15 amino acids. Here the CDR3 DNA reads TGTGCCAGCAGTGAAGTCGGACTAGCGGTCTACGAGCAGTACTTC. This translates into CASSEVGLAVYEQYF.

The chain links TRBV30 to TRBJ2-2; D unclear. Trimming took 0 bases from V and 13 from J, leaving 24 bases between them. CDR1 is GTSNPN, CDR2 SVGIG, per germline (reference sequence). This CDR3 spans 16 amino acids. The CDR3 nucleotides read TGTGCCTGGAGTGTATCCAGGAATCTCCACCTCAGTGGGCTGTTTTTT. This sequence encodes CAWSVSRNLHLSGLFF.

This clonotype has ten or more counts. The rearrangement links TRBV12-3 or TRBV12-4 to TRBJ2-1, with D possibly matching TRBD2 (8 bases). The CDR3 sequence is 14 residues long. Trimming took 6 bases from V and 2 from J, leaving 11 bases between them. As DNA, the CDR3 is TGTGCCAGCAGCGGGAGGGGGCCCTACAATGAGCAGTTCTTC. Protein sequence: CASSGRGPYNEQFF.

In this sample, this clonotype turned up many times. J is TRBJ1-1 and V is TRBV19; D perhaps matches TRBD1 (6 bases). This CDR3 is built from 11 residues. Germline CDR1 and CDR2: LNHDA and SQIVND (reference sequence). DNA of the CDR3: TGTGCTATCAGGGGAGGGACTGAAGCTTTCTTT. Amino acids: CAIRGGTEAFF.

This clonotype was seen ten or more times. The rearrangement joins TRBV27 to TRBJ2-5; D gene ambiguous. The germline V gene encodes CDR1 MNHEY and CDR2 SMNVEV (reference sequence). Trimming cost V 4 bases and J 4 bases, with 10 bases left between them. There are 13 residues in the CDR3. CDR3 coding DNA: TGTGCCAGCAGTTCGTCCATTTTAGAGACCCAGTACTTC. It codes for CASSSSILETQYF.

This clonotype was counted between two and nine times. The rearrangement uses TRBV5-1 and TRBJ2-7; no firm D call. With 0 bases removed from V and 0 bases from J, the gap between germline ends came to 19 bases. The CDR3 has 18 amino acids. Looked up from germline, CDR1 is SGHRS and CDR2 is YFSETQ. CDR3 bases: TGCGCCAGCAGCTTGGCCAAGTCTCGTTTAGGGTCCTCCTACGAGCAGTACGTC. It is translated as CASSLAKSRLGSSYEQYV.

This clonotype was detected a few times. CDR3: CASSFPAGGYQPQHF. In DNA form, the CDR3 reads TGTGCCAGCAGTTTTCCGGCAGGAGGCTATCAGCCCCAGCATTTT. This chain joins TRBV28 and TRBJ1-5; no reliable D call. Germline lookup yields CDR1 MDHEN and CDR2 SYDVKM. V was pared by 3 bases and J by 5 bases, with 14 bases between. CDR3 size: 15 residues.

This clonotype occurred many times. The V call is TRBV2, the J call TRBJ2-1, with 10 bases fitting TRBD1. Germline trimming cut 6 bases from V and 9 bases from J; bases unmatched to any gene: 8. The CDR3 has 14 residues. The germline V gene encodes CDR1 SNHLY and CDR2 FYNNEI. CDR3 in amino acids: CASRWGQGPIEQFF. As DNA, the CDR3 is TGTGCCAGCAGATGGGGACAGGGGCCTATTGAGCAGTTCTTC.

There are many counts of this clonotype. J is TRBJ2-1 and V is TRBV4-1, with D possibly matching TRBD1 (5 bases). The germline V gene has CDR1 MGHRA and CDR2 YSYEKL. The V and J ends lost 0 bases and 4 bases respectively, with 7 bases between them. CDR3 length: 14 amino acids. The CDR3 protein is CASSQEGVYNEQFF. The CDR3 region has the DNA TGCGCCAGCAGCCAAGAAGGGGTATACAATGAGCAGTTCTTC.

This clonotype was recorded many times. The genes are TRBV28 and TRBJ2-7, with a tentative D call TRBD2 (5 bases). From germline, CDR1 is MDHEN and CDR2 SYDVKM. Trimming took 5 bases from V and 7 from J, leaving 18 bases between them. This CDR3 has 14 amino acids. The CDR3 is CASSITRAPWEQYF. The CDR3 nucleotides are TGTGCCAGCAGTATTACTAGGGCCCCCTGGGAGCAGTACTTC. Using reference TRBV28 and TRBJ2-7 for the parts outside the CDR3, the full variable domain is DVKVTQSSRYLVKRTGEKVFLECVQDMDHENMFWYRQDPGLGLRLIYFSYDVKMKEKGDIPEGYSVSREKKERFSLILESASTNQTSMYLCASSITRAPWEQYFGPGTRLTVT.